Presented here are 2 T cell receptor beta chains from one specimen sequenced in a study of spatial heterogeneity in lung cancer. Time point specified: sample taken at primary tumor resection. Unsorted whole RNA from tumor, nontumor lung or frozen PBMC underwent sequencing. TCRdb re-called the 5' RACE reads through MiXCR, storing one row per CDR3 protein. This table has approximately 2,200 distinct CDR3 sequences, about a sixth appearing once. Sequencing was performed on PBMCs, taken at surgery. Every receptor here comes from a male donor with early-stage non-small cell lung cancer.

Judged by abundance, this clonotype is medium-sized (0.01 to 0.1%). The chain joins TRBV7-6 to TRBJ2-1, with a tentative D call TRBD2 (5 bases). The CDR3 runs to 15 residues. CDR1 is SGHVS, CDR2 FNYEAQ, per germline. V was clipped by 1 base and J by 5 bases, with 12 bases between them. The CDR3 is CASSLGSGNHNEQFF. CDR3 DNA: TGTGCCAGCAGCTTAGGGAGCGGAAACCACAATGAGCAGTTCTTC.

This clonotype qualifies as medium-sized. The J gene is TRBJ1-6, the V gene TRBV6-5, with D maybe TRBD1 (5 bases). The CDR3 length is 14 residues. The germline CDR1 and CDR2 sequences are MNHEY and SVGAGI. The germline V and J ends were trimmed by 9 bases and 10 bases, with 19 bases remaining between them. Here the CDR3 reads CASTQGPRESPLHF. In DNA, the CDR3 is TGTGCCAGTACTCAGGGACCGAGGGAATCACCCCTCCACTTT.